This T cell receptor beta chain was retrieved from a study of T cell responses to AZD1222 COVID-19 vaccine (dated by TCRdb to the early 2020s). In terms of the full investigation: AZD1222 recipients whose second dose came at about 4 weeks and those whose second dose came at about 12 weeks were combined into one group, since spike-specific TCR depth and breadth did not differ between the two schedules. A total of around 240 trial participants underwent TCR sequencing, of whom roughly 210 had received two doses of AZD1222 and roughly 26 had received two doses of the MenACWY control vaccine. Enrollment into the trials was organized by age into subgroups of 18-55, 56-69 and 70-plus years, and those subgroups contained approximately 160, 26 and 62 TCR-sequenced participants, respectively. Summary of the overall study and its limitations: After two AZD1222 doses, spike-specific TCR breadth and depth were significantly higher than at day 0 and than in MenACWY recipients. CD4 TCRs associated with the vaccine covered the entire spike protein, and the dominant responses were in regions 160-218 and 743-854. Only five or six AZD1222 recipients were SARS-CoV-2 seropositive at baseline, limiting conclusions about previously exposed vaccinees. Participants were mostly white British, with more females than males. The authors suggested clonal diversity may have been underestimated. In the small 56-69-year group, the increase in depth fell short of significance, most likely because of low power. Because no day 14 peak-response samples were available, the repertoires could be characterized only after the peak T cell response. Reportedly, almost half of the unique spike-specific TCRs recognized epitopes lying outside the regions that are mutated in the B.1.351 and B.1.1.7 variants.

The CDR3 regions of human TCRbeta chains were analyzed by immunosequencing. Processing in the source paper ran as follows. Repertoire TCRs were matched against a reference library of SARS-CoV-2-specific TCRs generated with the MIRA antigen-specificity platform. Breadth was defined as the fraction of unique TCRs that were SARS-CoV-2-associated. Depth was defined as the fraction of total T cells that were SARS-CoV-2-associated. Using the MIRA data, every spike-specific TCR was mapped to the spike region that the TCR reacted to and assigned to either a CD4 or a CD8 class. Log10-transformed breadth and depth values were compared by one-way ANOVA with Sidak's multiple comparisons tests. This is the immuneACCESS table as TCRdb keeps it, with only in-frame sequences that have V and J called. A part of the clones is gone; compared with another copy, unresolved V genes explain less than half, and the rest is unexplained. That table is the source of V, J and clone size, and D and trimming were worked out from the DNA. A total of under 140,000 clones appear in this sample, roughly four fifths of them only once. Clones ranked in the top ten supply approximately 4.6% of the sample.

The CDR3 spans 15 residues, from the cysteine through the phenylalanine. Solely the CDR3 DNA is kept, with 45 bases framed from the first base. From V the trimming removes 5 bases and from J it removes 5 bases, while the gene matches leave 9 bases of the junction unaccounted for. From a lookup of the germline V gene, CDR1 and CDR2 are SGHRS and YFSETQ. This clone was seen a single time. The target of this receptor is not known. Within one base of it there is no much larger clone, and no base qualities were kept. This specimen's time point label, interpreted: baseline before first vaccination. Vaccinee samples came from UK trials COV001 and COV002, including a single-blind randomized controlled phase 2/3 trial of AZD1222 (ChAdOx1 nCoV-19) in healthy adults. For TCRbeta chain sequencing, PBMC samples from trial participants were taken at day 0 and at day 28 after the second dose.

This sequence originates from an adult in good health. This sequence uses TRBV5-1 and TRBJ2-1; 8 nucleotides in the junction match TRBD2. This specimen was peripheral blood, taken on day 0 of AZD1222 vaccination. The nucleotide sequence reads as follows: TGCGCCAGCAGTGGTGTAGCGGGGTTTAACAATGAGCAGTTCTTC. Its protein is CASSGVAGFNNEQFF.